This TCR beta chain stems from a study of CD8+ T cells in alopecia areata. The study's findings and limits: Normal skin contains resident alphabeta T cells, and these are also sequenced in scalp samples.

Regarding this clone: Antigen: not known.

Lesional scalp tissue (obtained by punch biopsy) and peripheral blood were collected from alopecia areata patients. Sorted populations comprised CD4+ and CD8+ T cells obtained from PBMCs. Extraction and reverse transcription of RNA yielded cDNA as the sequencing template. Profiled with immunoSEQ multiplex PCR; TCRdb holds only in-frame clones, not every one. Among 200,000 or so clones listed, around 62% were seen once. The sequence was obtained from a human donor with alopecia areata. The sample was CD4+ T cells sorted from blood, taken at week 0.

The CDR3 loop reads CASSPDSDNEQFF. The CDR3 DNA is TGTGCCAGCAGCCCCGACAGCGACAATGAGCAGTTCTTC. The rearrangement joins TRBV7-2 to TRBJ2-1; D possibly corresponds to TRBD1 (5 bases). Germline CDR1 SGHTA, CDR2 FQGNSA. This CDR3 region has 13 residues. Trimming took off 5 bases at V and 5 bases at J, with 10 bases between the two ends.